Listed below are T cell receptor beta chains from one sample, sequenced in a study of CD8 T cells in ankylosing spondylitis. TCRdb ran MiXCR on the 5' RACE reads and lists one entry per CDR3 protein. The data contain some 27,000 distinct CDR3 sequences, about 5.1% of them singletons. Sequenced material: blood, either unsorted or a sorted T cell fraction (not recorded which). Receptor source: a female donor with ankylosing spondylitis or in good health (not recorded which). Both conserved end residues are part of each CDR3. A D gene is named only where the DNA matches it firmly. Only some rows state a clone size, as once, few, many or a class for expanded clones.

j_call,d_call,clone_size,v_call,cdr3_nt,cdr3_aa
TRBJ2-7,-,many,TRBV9,TGTGCCAGCAGCTCGCAGGACCGAGAGCAGTACTTC,CASSSQDREQYF
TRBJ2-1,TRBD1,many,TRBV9,TGTGCCAGCAGCGACGGGACAGGGGGGTACAATGAGCAGTTCTTC,CASSDGTGGYNEQFF
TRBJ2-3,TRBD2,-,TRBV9,TGTGCCAGCAGCGACCGGACTAGCGGGGAAAGCACAGATACGCAGTATTTT,CASSDRTSGESTDTQYF
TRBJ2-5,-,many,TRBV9,TGTGCCAGCAGCGTAGGACTGGGCTTGGAGACCCAGTACTTC,CASSVGLGLETQYF
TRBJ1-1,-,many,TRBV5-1,TGCGCCAGCAGCACTGAAGCTTTCTTT,CASSTEAFF
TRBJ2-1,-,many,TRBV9,TGTGCCAGCAGCTTAGGGGGGGGGGATTACAATGAGCAGTTCTTC,CASSLGGGDYNEQFF
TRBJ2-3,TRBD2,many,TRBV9,TGTGCCAGCACGACTAGCGGGGGACCTGAAACGCAGTATTTT,CASTTSGGPETQYF
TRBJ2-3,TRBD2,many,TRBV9,TGTGCCAGCACCGCAGCGGGAGCCTACACAGATACGCAGTATTTT,CASTAAGAYTDTQYF
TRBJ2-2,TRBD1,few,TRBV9,TGTGCCAGCAGCGCATCCCCCACAGGGGGAGCTGTTCGGGAGCTGTTTTTT,CASSASPTGGAVRELFF
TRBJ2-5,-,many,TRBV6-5,TGTGCCAGCAGTTACTCGTTCGGGTCCCGGGACTTC,CASSYSFGSRDF
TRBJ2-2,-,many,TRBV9,TGTGCCAGCAGCTCCCGCCCCACCGGGGAGCTGTTTTTT,CASSSRPTGELFF
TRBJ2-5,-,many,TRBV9,TGTGCCAGCAGCCCCCGACAAGGGCTGGAGACCCAGTACTTC,CASSPRQGLETQYF
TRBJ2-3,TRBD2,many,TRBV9,TGTGCCAGCCAGGGAGGGTACGGCACAGATACGCAGTATTTT,CASQGGYGTDTQYF
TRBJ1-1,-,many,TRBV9,TGTGCCAGCAGCGTACAGGCCTTGAACACTGAAGCTTTCTTT,CASSVQALNTEAFF
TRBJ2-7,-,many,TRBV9,TGTGCCAGCAGCAGGGGGACAAATTACGAGCAGTACTTC,CASSRGTNYEQYF
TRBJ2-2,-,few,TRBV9,TGTGCCAGCAGCCAAATGGCCAGGGACACCGGGGAGCTGTTTTTT,CASSQMARDTGELFF
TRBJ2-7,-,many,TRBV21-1,TGTGCCAGCAGCAAAGAGCGGGGGGTACGCTACGAGCAGTACTTC,CASSKERGVRYEQYF
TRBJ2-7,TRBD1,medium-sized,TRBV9,TGTGCCAGCAGCTCAGACAGGGCTCCTTACGAGCAGTACTTC,CASSSDRAPYEQYF
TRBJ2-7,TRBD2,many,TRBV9,TGTGCCAGCAGCGTTGGGAGCGGGGACTTCTACGAGCAGTACTTC,CASSVGSGDFYEQYF
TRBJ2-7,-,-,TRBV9,TGTGCCAGCAGCCCATGGTACCAGGTGAGAAACGAGCAGTACTTC,CASSPWYQVRNEQYF
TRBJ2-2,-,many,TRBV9,TGTGCCAGCAGCGCCTCCGGACGGGCGAACACCGGGGAGCTGTTTTTT,CASSASGRANTGELFF
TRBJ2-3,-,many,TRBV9,TGTGCCAGCAGCGAGCAGGGGCCCAGCACAGATACGCAGTATTTT,CASSEQGPSTDTQYF
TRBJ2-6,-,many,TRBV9,TGTGCCAGCAGCGCCGTCGGGAGCGCTGGGGCCAACGTCCTGACTTTC,CASSAVGSAGANVLTF
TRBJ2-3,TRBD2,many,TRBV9,TGTGCCAGCAGCCCCACCGGGCGGGGGGCGGGGGATACGCAGTATTTT,CASSPTGRGAGDTQYF